This entry lists 10 T cell receptor beta chains sequenced from one sample in a study of siplizumab effects on memory and regulatory T cells. Using immunoSEQ multiplex PCR, the repertoire was profiled, and TCRdb retains in-frame clones only, with some absent. The data show fewer than 85,000 clones, 95% seen once. Specimen: CD8+ T cells sorted from blood. These TCRs come from a human donor in good health.

This rearrangement joins TRBV7-2 to TRBJ2-5, with 7 bases matching TRBD1. The junction had 9 bases not matched to a gene; V was cut back by 1 base and J by 4 bases. The germline V gene encodes CDR1 SGHTA and CDR2 FQGNSA. This CDR3 is built from 16 residues. The CDR3 nucleotides read TGTGCCAGCAGCTTAGGGGGACAGTTGTTCGGAGAGACCCAGTACTTC. Translating it yields CASSLGGQLFGETQYF.

This sequence joins TRBV6-6 and TRBJ2-7; weak D call: TRBD1 (5 bases). Trimming removed 6 bases from V and 3 bases from J, with 21 bases in between. Germline assignment: CDR1 MNHNY and CDR2 SVGAGI (reference sequence). CDR3 length: 16 amino acids. In nucleotides, the CDR3 is TGTGCCAGCAGGACACCTCGGGCCGAAGGGGTCTACGAGCAGTACTTC. This translates into CASRTPRAEGVYEQYF.

The rearrangement uses TRBV4-2 and TRBJ2-7; D tentatively reads TRBD1 or TRBD2 (5 bases each). Trimming pared 3 bases from V and 4 bases from J, leaving 10 bases between. The CDR3 spans 13 residues. Germline CDR1 LGHNA, CDR2 YNFKEQ. As DNA, the CDR3 is TGTGCCAGCAGCCATCTGGGGGATTACGAGCAGTACTTC. Translation gives CASSHLGDYEQYF.

V is TRBV10-3 and J is TRBJ2-3; TRBD1 matches at 8 bases. This CDR3 contains 15 residues. Per the germline V gene, CDR1 is ENHRY and CDR2 is SYGVKD. V dropped 5 bases and J dropped 4; count of bases not matched to a gene: 8. The CDR3 is CAISQPSGGPDTQYF. CDR3 nucleotides: TGTGCCATCAGTCAACCCTCAGGGGGCCCAGATACGCAGTATTTT.

V usage is TRBV7-9 and J usage is TRBJ1-1, with D possibly matching TRBD1 (5 bases). The CDR3 runs to 13 residues. Trimming pared 5 bases from V and 7 bases from J, leaving 14 bases between. Germline V gene sequence: CDR1 SEHNR, CDR2 FQNEAQ (reference sequence). CDR3 in DNA: TGTGCCAGCAGCCGACTGGGACGAATTGAAGCTTTCTTT. This codes for CASSRLGRIEAFF.

This clone was seen just once. In DNA, the CDR3 is TGCAGCGTTGAAAGGGGACTCTTCTACAATGAGCAGTTCTTC. It specifies CSVERGLFYNEQFF. The V call is TRBV29-1, the J call TRBJ2-1, with a tentative D call TRBD2 (6 bases). Germline V gene data show CDR1 as SQVTM and CDR2 as ANQGSEA. The CDR3 contains 14 residues. V was clipped by 2 bases and J by 3 bases, with 11 bases between them.

The rearrangement uses TRBV29-1 and TRBJ2-1; TRBD1 might be the D (5 bases). The CDR3 runs to 13 residues. Germline assignment: CDR1 SQVTM and CDR2 ANQGSEA. Between the trimmed V and J ends, which lost 3 bases and 7 bases, there was a span of 13 bases. CDR3 protein: CSVDSRAANEQFF. DNA of the CDR3: TGCAGCGTTGATAGCAGGGCAGCTAATGAGCAGTTCTTC.

This clone was observed once. The V call is TRBV5-1, the J call TRBJ2-3; 10 positions match TRBD2. The CDR3 loop spans 16 amino acids. CDR1 is SGHRS and CDR2 is YFSETQ in the germline V gene. V lost 0 bases and J lost 5; bases outside the gene matches: 6. The DNA for the CDR3 is TGCGCCAGCAGCTTGGGGACTAGCGGAGCCGAAGATACGCAGTATTTT. Translating it yields CASSLGTSGAEDTQYF.

This CDR3 reads CASSLTGRGEKLFF. The CDR3 DNA reads as TGTGCCAGCAGCCTGACAGGGCGCGGTGAAAAACTGTTTTTT. The chain combines TRBV6-5 with TRBJ1-4; 7 nucleotides match TRBD1. The CDR3 totals 14 residues. The germline V gene has CDR1 MNHEY and CDR2 SVGAGI. Losses at the gene ends were 6 bases for V and 7 bases for J; bases not matched to a gene: 8.

The chain has TRBV29-1 and TRBJ1-1; TRBD1 matches 9 bases. CDR1 is SQVTM and CDR2 is ANQGSEA in the germline V gene. CDR3 length equals 14 residues. With 7 bases clipped from V and 6 bases from J, the junction kept 12 bases outside the gene matches. The CDR3 DNA reads TGCAGCGCTATGACGGACAGGGGATTCGCTGAAGCTTTCTTT. It codes for CSAMTDRGFAEAFF.